A single sample is the source of the 2 T cell receptor beta chains below, sequenced in a study of blood T cell repertoires in COVID-19. The assay was immunoSEQ multiplex PCR, and TCRdb's table has in-frame clones only and misses some. The sample has approximately 160,000 clones, about 85% seen once. The material sequenced was PBMCs or T cells enriched from blood (not recorded which). These TCRs come from a woman in her fifties or sixties who had recovered from COVID-19.

The chain carries TRBV28 and TRBJ2-2; D possibly corresponds to TRBD1 (6 bases). V lost 3 bases to trimming and J lost 0 bases, with 17 bases between them. CDR1 and CDR2 from the germline V gene are MDHEN and SYDVKM. The length of the CDR3 is 18 residues. The CDR3: CASSFWQGRFPNTGELFF. CDR3 DNA: TGTGCCAGCAGTTTTTGGCAGGGGCGTTTTCCGAACACCGGGGAGCTGTTTTTT.

The chain recombines TRBV9 with TRBJ2-2; D possibly corresponds to TRBD2 (5 bases). Between the trimmed V and J ends, which lost 0 bases and 1 base, there was a span of 7 bases. Germline CDR1 is SGDLS and CDR2 is YYNGEE. The CDR3 contains 15 residues. As DNA, the CDR3 is TGTGCCAGCAGCGTAGCCGGGATGAACACCGGGGAGCTGTTTTTT. This encodes CASSVAGMNTGELFF.